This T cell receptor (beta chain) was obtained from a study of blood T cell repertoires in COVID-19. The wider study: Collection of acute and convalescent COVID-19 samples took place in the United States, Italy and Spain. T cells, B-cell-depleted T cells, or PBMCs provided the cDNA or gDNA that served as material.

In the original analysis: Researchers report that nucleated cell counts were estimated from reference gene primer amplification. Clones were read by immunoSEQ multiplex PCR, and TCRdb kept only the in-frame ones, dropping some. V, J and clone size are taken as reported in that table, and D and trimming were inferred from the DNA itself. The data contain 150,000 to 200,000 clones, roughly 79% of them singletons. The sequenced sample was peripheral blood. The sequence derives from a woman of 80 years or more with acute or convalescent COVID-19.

CDR3 loop: CASSQLEGSLNTEAFF. For the CDR3, the DNA is TGCGCCAGCAGCCAATTAGAGGGCAGCCTGAACACTGAAGCTTTCTTT. This rearrangement joins TRBV4-3 to TRBJ1-1; no reliable D call. Trimming took 2 bases from V and 0 from J, leaving 13 bases between them. CDR1 LGHNA and CDR2 YSLEER come from the germline V gene. CDR3 length: 16 residues.